Presented here are 12 T cell receptor beta chains from one specimen sequenced in a study of T cell repertoires in cytomegalovirus infection. One entry per CDR3 protein, called by TCRdb with MiXCR from the reads. Of about 220,000 distinct CDR3 sequences in the sample, about 38% were seen once. For these receptors, no antigen is known. The sequencing here drew on CD8+ T cells from cultured PBMCs, taken from culture after CMV antigen stimulation. The source is a human donor in good health (CMV status not recorded). Some clones in this sample may be carry-over from other donors' samples.

This chain connects TRBV6-1 to TRBJ1-5, with D unclear. This CDR3 region has 14 residues. Germline V gene data show CDR1 as MNHNS and CDR2 as SASEGT. With 2 bases removed from V and 5 bases from J, the gap between germline ends came to 10 bases. The CDR3 protein is CASSEREWYQPQHF. The CDR3 DNA reads as TGTGCCAGCAGTGAAAGGGAGTGGTATCAGCCCCAGCATTTT.

As concerns this clonotype: One junction end does not reproduce the germline sequence, and a read error may be involved. The genes are TRBV7-2 and TRBJ1-5, with D tentatively TRBD1 (5 bases). Germline lookup yields CDR1 SGHTA and CDR2 FQGNSA. This CDR3 has 15 residues. The CDR3 bases are TGTGCTAGCAGCCTACAGGAAAGGAGCAATAAGCCCCAGCATTTT. Protein product: CASSLQERSNKPQHF.

The chain links TRBV11-3 to TRBJ2-1; D is uncertain. The ends were cut back, 5 bases at V and 5 bases at J, with 10 bases in the middle. The germline V gene encodes CDR1 SGHNT and CDR2 YENEEA. The CDR3 runs to 13 residues. The CDR3 sequence is CASSHVSDNEQFF. CDR3 nucleotides: TGTGCCAGCAGCCATGTCTCAGACAATGAGCAGTTCTTC.

At least ten counts were recorded for this clonotype. This chain uses TRBV7-6 with TRBJ1-1, with D possibly being TRBD1 (6 bases). There are 14 residues in the CDR3. Trimming took 4 bases from V and 5 from J, leaving 14 bases between them. Germline assignment: CDR1 SGHVS and CDR2 FNYEAQ. CDR3 sequence (DNA): TGTGCCAGCAGCTATACAGGGCGGGGAACTGAAGCTTTCTTT. It encodes CASSYTGRGTEAFF.

V usage is TRBV20-1 and J usage is TRBJ2-7; D gene uncertain. This CDR3 comprises 13 residues. Germline assignment: CDR1 DFQATT and CDR2 SNEGSKA (reference sequence). Trimming cost V 3 bases and J 0 bases, with 9 bases left between them. The CDR3 loop is CSARPVSSYEQYF. The CDR3, as DNA: TGCAGTGCTAGGCCGGTGAGCTCCTACGAGCAGTACTTC.

This sequence joins TRBV25-1 and TRBJ1-5; D may be TRBD1 (6 bases). V lost 4 bases, J lost 6 bases, and 19 bases lay in between. The germline V gene encodes CDR1 MGHDK and CDR2 SYGVNS. The CDR3 loop spans 16 amino acids. This chain's CDR3 is CASSGPGGAFSQPQHF. The CDR3 region has the DNA TGTGCCAGCAGTGGGCCCGGGGGGGCGTTTTCTCAGCCCCAGCATTTT.

This clonotype was observed a handful of times. The chain combines TRBV11-2 with TRBJ2-1; D is undetermined. Germline CDR1 SGHAT, CDR2 FQNNGV. The CDR3 length is 13 residues. Trimming stripped 1 base from V and 8 bases from J, with 9 bases between. The CDR3 loop is CASSLGAWDEQFF. The CDR3 DNA sequence: TGTGCCAGCAGCTTAGGGGCGTGGGATGAGCAGTTCTTC.

This sequence joins TRBV20-1 and TRBJ1-2; no clear D. CDR3 length: 13 amino acids. Germline CDR1 DFQATT, CDR2 SNEGSKA (reference sequence). Trimming stripped 3 bases from V and 7 bases from J, with 15 bases between. The CDR3 spells CSASRSGLFGYTF. CDR3 DNA: TGCAGTGCTAGTCGGAGTGGCCTGTTTGGCTACACCTTC.

The chain joins TRBV7-9 to TRBJ1-3; D uncertain. The V and J ends lost 5 bases and 3 bases respectively, with 11 bases between them. The CDR3 runs 14 residues. The V gene's germline CDR1 is SEHNR and CDR2 FQNEAQ (reference sequence). CDR3 in amino acids: CASSVGRLGNTIYF. The CDR3 DNA sequence: TGTGCCAGCAGCGTGGGAAGGCTTGGAAACACCATATATTTT.

This clonotype has a handful of counts. The rearrangement joins TRBV7-2 to TRBJ2-1, with 9 bases lining up with TRBD2. Trimming removed 1 base from V and 7 bases from J; junction bases left unmatched: 11. Germline-derived CDR1 and CDR2 are SGHTA and FQGNSA. The CDR3 runs 17 residues. The CDR3: CASSLVPAGGPLNEQFF. The CDR3 DNA reads TGTGCCAGCAGCTTAGTCCCCGCGGGAGGGCCCTTGAATGAGCAGTTCTTC.

This clonotype was detected a few times. The rearrangement joins TRBV7-3 to TRBJ2-1, with TRBD2 matching 11 bases. CDR3 length equals 15 residues. Germline CDR1 and CDR2: SGHTA and FQGTGA. V shed 5 bases and J 5 bases; nucleotides not matched to a gene: 5. The CDR3 coding sequence is TGTGCCAGCAGCCCTCTAGCGGGGGGTGACAATGAGCAGTTCTTC. Its protein is CASSPLAGGDNEQFF. The full variable domain, completed using reference TRBV7-3 and TRBJ2-1, is GAGVSQTPSNKVTEKGKYVELRCDPISGHTALYWYRQSLGQGPEFLIYFQGTGAADDSGLPNDRFFAVRPEGSVSTLKIQRTERGDSAVYLCASSPLAGGDNEQFFGPGTRLTVL.

This clonotype was detected only a few times. The J gene is TRBJ2-1, the V gene TRBV29-1, with a tentative D call TRBD2 (6 bases). The germline V gene has CDR1 SQVTM and CDR2 ANQGSEA. V dropped 6 bases and J dropped 0 bases, with 15 bases sitting between them. CDR3 size: 15 residues. CDR3 amino acids: CSVKGPGSSYNEQFF. CDR3 in DNA: TGCAGCGTGAAGGGGCCCGGGAGCTCCTACAATGAGCAGTTCTTC.